This entry features one T cell receptor beta chain sequence. Its antigen is currently unknown. These data originate in a study of T cell responses to AZD1222 COVID-19 vaccine. Study-wide points: Spike-wide coverage was observed for vaccine-associated CD4 TCRs, with dominant responses at 160-218 and 743-854. The breadth and depth of Spike-specific TCRs increased once two AZD1222 doses had been given. Repertoires were obtained only post-peak T cell response. Reports say nearly half of spike-specific TCRs go after unmutated variant regions.

J gave up 8 bases and V 5 bases, and 7 bases lay outside the gene matches. CDR1 is SGDLS and CDR2 is YYNGEE in the germline V gene. The CDR3 totals 15 residues. Using immunoSEQ multiplex PCR, the repertoire was profiled, and TCRdb retains in-frame clones only, with some absent. The table lists roughly 140,000 clones, about 89% of them singletons, with about 3% in the top ten. The rearrangement uses TRBV9 and TRBJ2-1, with 13 bases aligning to TRBD2. This clonotype originated in an adult in good health. Sequencing used peripheral blood, obtained on day 0 of MenACWY control vaccination. CDR3 sequence: CASSTGTSGMDEQFF. The DNA of the CDR3 is TGTGCCAGCAGTACCGGGACTAGCGGGATGGATGAGCAGTTCTTC.